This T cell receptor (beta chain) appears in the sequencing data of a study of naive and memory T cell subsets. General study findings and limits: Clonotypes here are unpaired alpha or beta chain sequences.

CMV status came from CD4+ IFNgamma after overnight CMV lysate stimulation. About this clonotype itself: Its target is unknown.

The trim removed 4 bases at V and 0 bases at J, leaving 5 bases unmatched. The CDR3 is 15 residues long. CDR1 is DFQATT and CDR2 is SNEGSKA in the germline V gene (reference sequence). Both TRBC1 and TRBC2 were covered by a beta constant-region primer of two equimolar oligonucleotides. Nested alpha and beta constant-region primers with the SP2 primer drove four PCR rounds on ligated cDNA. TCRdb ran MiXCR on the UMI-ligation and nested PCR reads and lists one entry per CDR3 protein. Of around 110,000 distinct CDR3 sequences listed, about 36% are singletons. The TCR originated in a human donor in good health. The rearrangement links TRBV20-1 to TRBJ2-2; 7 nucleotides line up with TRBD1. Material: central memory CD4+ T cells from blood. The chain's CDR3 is CSATVGQTNTGELFF. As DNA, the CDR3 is TGCAGTGCTACGGTGGGACAGACGAACACCGGGGAGCTGTTTTTT.